This T cell receptor (beta chain) originates from a study of siplizumab effects on memory and regulatory T cells (dated by TCRdb to the late 2010s). Concerning the study at large: The effect of the anti-CD2 antibody siplizumab on alloreactive T-cell subsets was examined in allogeneic mixed lymphocyte reactions constructed from human PBMCs. Broader findings and caveats from the paper: Whether proliferating Tregs from siplizumab cultures were suppressive was not functionally confirmed. The cumulative frequency of alloreactive sequences that could be traced back to unstimulated CD4+ memory T cells was significantly reduced by siplizumab. A naive or memory phenotype could not be assigned to roughly 80-97% of proliferating CD4+ or CD8+ clones. Unstimulated naive T cells appeared more diverse than memory T cells, and naive cells seemed to contribute substantially to the alloresponse. Among mappable alloreactive CD4+ clones, the Treg-derived fraction averaged around 69% with siplizumab versus roughly 29% in control reactions. Because sequences below about 10^-5 frequency were poorly captured, only a minor fraction of alloreactive clones could be mapped to unstimulated subsets.

Taken from cysteine to phenylalanine, the CDR3 has 19 residues. Only the CDR3 DNA stays, 57 bases, in frame from base 1. On this clone: Its recognized antigen is unknown. There are no base qualities to consult, and no much larger clone falls within one base.

Preparation of the library involved the immunoSEQ multiplex PCR assay. The deep sequencing platform assayed around 10^5 TCR templates per sample. Genomic DNA extracted from sorted T cells was used for TCRbeta CDR3 sequencing. The study's processing was this. The R programming language was used for clonal analysis of the TCRbeta CDR3 data. Unstimulated samples were compared with post-reaction CFSE-low samples to define alloreactive CD4+ and CD8+ clones. By matching sequences to the repertoires of sorted unstimulated Treg and non-Treg cells, each alloreactive CD4+ clone was assigned a regulatory or non-regulatory origin. In TCRdb, the immuneACCESS table is reduced to in-frame sequences with V and J assigned. These tables do not hold every clone; where another copy was compared, an unresolved V gene accounts for under half, and the others remain unexplained. V and J calls and clone size are as listed in that table; D and trimming were resolved from the DNA. This sample comprises 85,000 or so clones, around 93% of them detected only once. Clones ranked in the top ten supply about 18% of the sample.

Sorted unstimulated T cells and proliferating T cells recovered from mixed lymphocyte reactions were subjected to TCRbeta CDR3 sequencing. Fresh whole blood from ten HLA-typed healthy donors served as the source for isolating PBMCs. The sequence is built from TRBV12-2 and TRBJ2-7; the table names TRBD2, a call not compared with the DNA. TRBV12-2 is annotated as a pseudogene. Specimen: CD8+ T cells sorted from blood. This receptor was obtained from a human donor in good health. The nucleotide sequence reads TGTGCAAGTCGCTTCACAACCGTTGCCAGGCTAGCGGGAGCCAACGAGCAGTACTTC. Its protein reads: CASRFTTVARLAGANEQYF.